The clone carrying this TCR beta chain was seen once. Original data processing: Reference gene primers were amplified, and this amplification served to estimate nucleated cell counts. This table comes from immunoSEQ multiplex PCR, and its TCRdb copy is limited to in-frame clones, with some not included. D and trimming were read from the DNA, whereas the V and J calls and clone size are those reported in that table. The data hold under 200,000 clones, with around 90% observed a single time. Germline loops: CDR1 LGHDT, CDR2 YNNKEL (reference sequence). Trimming shortened V by 3 bases and J by 6 bases, and 14 bases separated the two germline ends. There are 14 residues in the CDR3. This sample was taken from a study of blood T cell repertoires in COVID-19. Overall study: Samples taken during acute and convalescent COVID-19 were collected in the United States, Italy and Spain. T cells, B-cell-depleted T cells, or PBMCs supplied cDNA or gDNA.

This rearrangement joins TRBV3-1 (or the pseudogene TRBV3-2) to TRBJ1-2, with a possible D match to TRBD1 (6 bases). This TCR was sampled from a man aged 40-49 years with active or convalescent COVID-19. Input material: peripheral blood. The chain's CDR3 is CASSHGGGLNGYTF. Written as DNA, the CDR3 is TGTGCCAGCAGCCACGGCGGGGGGCTAAATGGCTACACCTTC.